This T cell receptor (beta chain) was captured by sequencing in a study of early T cells in non-severe SARS-CoV-2 infection. Overall study: Sequenced material consisted of bulk RNA (from unsorted whole blood), and chains were unpaired.

The CDR3 loop spans 15 amino acids. The germline gives CDR1 SGDLS, CDR2 YYNGEE. With 4 bases clipped from V and 0 bases from J, the junction kept 5 bases outside the gene matches. Unique molecular identifiers (one per individual cDNA molecule) were attached. TCRdb passed the 5' RACE reads through MiXCR, listing each CDR3 protein once. The profile shows fewer than 75,000 distinct CDR3 sequences, roughly 18% of them singletons. General study findings and limits: There was a bias toward anti-spike CD8 responses in VDJdb matching, which missed private and CD4 specificities.

This clonotype turned up a few times. Its antigen is currently unknown. The source was whole blood, collected at baseline. The V gene is TRBV9, the J gene TRBJ2-3; 7 bases map to TRBD2. The source is an adult who was a healthcare worker with PCR-confirmed SARS-CoV-2 infection or an uninfected control (not recorded which). The DNA for the CDR3 is TGTGCCAGCAGCTTCAGTAGCGGGAGCACAGATACGCAGTATTTT. Amino acids: CASSFSSGSTDTQYF. The variable domain in full, with the rest retrieved from reference TRBV9 and TRBJ2-3, is DSGVTQTPKHLITATGQRVTLRCSPRSGDLSVYWYQQSLDQGLQFLIQYYNGEERAKGNILERFSAQQFPDLHSELNLSSLELGDSALYFCASSFSSGSTDTQYFGPGTRLTVL.